This T cell receptor beta chain was sequenced during a study of CD8 T cells in ankylosing spondylitis. The TCR beta libraries were generated through quantitative 5'-RACE incorporating molecular barcodes. MiXCR, applied by TCRdb to the 5' RACE reads, yields one record per CDR3 protein. The sample lists some 700,000 distinct CDR3 sequences; under 20% were seen once. Of note for this clonotype: What it binds is not known.

There are 14 residues in the CDR3. V was shortened by 3 bases and J by 1 base, with 8 bases between the two germline ends. Germline CDR1 reads MNHEY; CDR2 reads SMNVEV (reference sequence). Findings of the study overall: Disease-linked clones, CD8+, were relatively rare in peripheral blood. A motif of eight highly homologous TCR beta variants was seen as apparently characteristic of ankylosing spondylitis blood. Matched ankylosing spondylitis synovial fluid reportedly showed significant enrichment of disease-linked clones.

This sequence was found in a male donor with ankylosing spondylitis. The chain carries TRBV27 and TRBJ2-3; D remains ambiguous. The sample taken for sequencing was blood, either unsorted or a sorted T cell fraction (not recorded which). The CDR3 DNA sequence: TGTGCCAGCAGTTTCAGGAGCCGCACAGATACGCAGTATTTT. Its protein is CASSFRSRTDTQYF.